Each of the 28 T cell receptor beta chains below was sequenced from the same sample in a study of response to subunit inactivated influenza vaccine. TCRdb itself ran the RT-PCR reads through MiXCR, one entry per CDR3 protein. This sample yields a few hundred thousand distinct CDR3 sequences, of which around 15% are seen a single time; 11% belongs to the top ten. The material was PBMCs from blood, obtained approximately 13 days after vaccination. These receptors were collected from a man aged 50 to 60 who received an inactivated influenza vaccine.

The chain links TRBV7-9 to TRBJ2-1; D is undetermined. V lost 5 bases to trimming and J lost 10 bases, with 12 bases between them. This CDR3 has 12 residues. Germline V CDR1 and CDR2: SEHNR, FQNEAQ (reference sequence). The CDR3 here is CASSPESREQFF. The CDR3 DNA sequence: TGTGCCAGCAGCCCCGAAAGCCGGGAGCAGTTCTTC.

This clonotype appeared a few times. The J gene is TRBJ2-3, the V gene TRBV3-1, with 9 positions matching TRBD2. CDR3 length: 18 residues. The V gene end was trimmed by 2 bases and the J gene end by 2 bases; junction bases not matched to a gene: 11. In germline, CDR1 is LGHDT, CDR2 YNNKEL (reference sequence). CDR3 in amino acids: CASSQMGVSGGVTDTQYF. The CDR3 coding sequence is TGTGCCAGCAGCCAAATGGGAGTTAGCGGGGGAGTCACAGATACGCAGTATTTT.

The chain links TRBV5-1 to TRBJ1-1; a possible D gene is TRBD1 (6 bases). Germline V gives CDR1 SGHRS, CDR2 YFSETQ. The CDR3 totals 15 residues. With 3 bases removed from V and 4 bases from J, the gap between germline ends came to 16 bases. For the CDR3, the DNA is TGCGCCAGCAGCTCGTCGACAGGTGTCGGCACTGAAGCTTTCTTT. This translates into CASSSSTGVGTEAFF. Drawing the rest from reference TRBV5-1 and TRBJ1-1, the complete variable domain is KAGVTQTPRYLIKTRGQQVTLSCSPISGHRSVSWYQQTPGQGLQFLFEYFSETQRNKGNFPGRFSGRQFSNSRSEMNVSTLELGDSALYLCASSSSTGVGTEAFFGQGTRLTVV.

The CDR3 region is CASSEIRGQVNTEAFF. The CDR3 DNA sequence: TGTGCCAGCAGTGAAATTCGAGGACAGGTGAACACTGAAGCTTTCTTT. The V and J genes are TRBV2 and TRBJ1-1, with 7 bases lining up with TRBD1. V trimming: 2 bases; J trimming: 0 bases; junction bases outside the gene matches: 6. Germline-derived CDR1 and CDR2 are SNHLY and FYNNEI. The CDR3 covers 16 residues.

The sample holds a few counts of this clonotype. The rearrangement joins TRBV21-1 to TRBJ2-1; the tabulated D call, TRBD1, remains unverified against the DNA. TRBV21-1 is classified as a pseudogene. CDR3 length equals 14 residues. Here the CDR3 DNA reads TGTGCCAGCAGCAAAGAAGCAGGGGGGGGACGGGCGTTCTTC. Protein: CASSKEAGGGRAFF.

The V gene is TRBV19, the J gene TRBJ2-1; possible D gene TRBD2, 6 bases. The CDR3 sequence is 17 residues long. Germline V gene lookup returns CDR1 LNHDA and CDR2 SQIVND (reference sequence). The germline V and J ends were trimmed by 6 bases and 0 bases, with 18 bases remaining between them. CDR3 sequence reads: CASSGGRIISSYNEQFF. In DNA form, the CDR3 reads TGTGCCAGTAGCGGGGGACGGATCATATCCTCCTACAATGAGCAGTTCTTC.

Only a few counts were recorded for this clonotype. The chain employs TRBV6-4 and TRBJ2-3, with TRBD2 matching 7 bases. V was pared by 3 bases and J by 8 bases, with 17 bases of the junction left unmatched. The germline V gene has CDR1 MRHNA and CDR2 SNTAGT. The CDR3 runs to 17 residues. CDR3 residues: CASSESWSSGHLRTQYF. Written as DNA, the CDR3 is TGTGCCAGCAGTGAGAGTTGGTCTAGCGGACACCTCCGTACGCAGTATTTT.

The rearrangement uses TRBV20-1 and TRBJ1-2, with 7 bases fitting TRBD1. Per germline, CDR1 DFQATT and CDR2 SNEGSKA (reference sequence). Trimming at V came to 4 bases and at J to 5 bases, leaving 10 bases not matched to a gene. This CDR3 is 14 amino acids long. Here the CDR3 reads CSATLGQAPYGYTF. The CDR3 coding sequence is TGCAGTGCTACCCTCGGACAGGCCCCTTATGGCTACACCTTC.

This clonotype was found many times. A read error may account for a junction end that differs from germline. The chain uses TRBV5-1 and TRBJ2-1, with 7 positions matching TRBD1. This CDR3 has 15 residues. CDR1 SGHRS and CDR2 YFSETQ come from the germline V gene. The CDR3 DNA sequence: TGTGCCAGCAGTTTACCAGGGGGCTCCTACAATGAGCAGTTCTTC. Protein product: CASSLPGGSYNEQFF.

The chain recombines TRBV18 with TRBJ1-1; TRBD1 is a possible D gene (5 bases). The CDR3 totals 13 residues. CDR1 is KGHSH and CDR2 is LQKENI in the germline V gene. The V gene lost 1 base and the J gene lost 7 bases, with 10 bases spanning the gap. The CDR3 here is CASSPQGLVEAFF. As DNA, the CDR3 is TGTGCCAGCTCACCACAGGGGCTCGTTGAAGCTTTCTTT.

The V and J genes are TRBV6-1 and TRBJ1-5; D is possibly TRBD1 (5 bases). This CDR3 comprises 13 residues. V lost 4 bases to trimming and J lost 4 bases, with 8 bases between them. Germline V CDR1 and CDR2: MNHNS, SASEGT. The CDR3 here is CASSAQGNQPQHF. Written as DNA, the CDR3 is TGTGCCAGCAGTGCCCAGGGAAATCAGCCCCAGCATTTT.

This clonotype was seen a handful of times. This chain links TRBV10-3 with TRBJ1-5; a possible D gene is TRBD1 (5 bases). Trimming left V 5 bases short and J 6 bases short, with 8 bases between. Germline CDR1 ENHRY, CDR2 SYGVKD. The CDR3 runs to 12 residues. The DNA of the CDR3 is TGTGCCATCAGTTCCCAGGGTCAGCCCCAGCATTTT. Protein: CAISSQGQPQHF.

This clonotype has a handful of counts. Relative to the germline gene, one junction end is altered; a read error may explain this. The V gene is TRBV7-8, the J gene TRBJ2-7, with 8 bases that match TRBD1. CDR1 and CDR2 (germline): SGHVS, FQNEAQ. The CDR3 is made up of 16 amino acids. CDR3 bases: TGTGCCAGCAGCTTAGTGACTTTACAGGGGGATTACGGGCAGTACTTC. It codes for CASSLVTLQGDYGQYF.

There are a few counts of this clonotype. The chain combines TRBV6-5 with TRBJ2-7; 9 bases match TRBD2. The germline CDR1 and CDR2 sequences are MNHEY and SVGAGI. Unmatched junction bases numbered 4, after V lost 2 bases and J lost 2 bases. CDR3 length equals 15 residues. The CDR3 DNA reads TGTGCCAGCAGTTACGGGACTAGCCGTACCTACGAGCAGTACTTC. Translation: CASSYGTSRTYEQYF.

The V and J genes are TRBV10-3 and TRBJ1-4; unclear D gene. CDR1 ENHRY and CDR2 SYGVKD come from the germline V gene. The germline V and J ends were trimmed by 0 bases and 7 bases, with 9 bases remaining between them. The CDR3 totals 14 residues. This CDR3 is CAISESTTGEKLFF. The CDR3 region has the DNA TGTGCCATCAGTGAGTCAACAACGGGTGAAAAACTGTTTTTT.

The V call is TRBV27, the J call TRBJ2-7; weak D call: TRBD1 (6 bases). This CDR3 contains 15 residues. V was pared by 5 bases and J by 3 bases, with 17 bases between. The germline V gene has CDR1 MNHEY and CDR2 SMNVEV (reference sequence). Here the CDR3 DNA reads TGTGCCAGCAGTGCACAGTCCTGGGGGCTCTACGAGCAGTACTTC. It translates to CASSAQSWGLYEQYF.

This clonotype was recorded many times. The chain carries TRBV7-6 and TRBJ2-1, with D hard to call. Germline values: CDR1 SGHVS, CDR2 FNYEAQ. There are 16 residues in the CDR3. The V and J ends lost 0 bases and 6 bases respectively, with 15 bases between them. The CDR3 DNA is TGTGCCAGCAGCTTAGCGCTCTTTACCACTTTCAATGAGCAGTTCTTC. It codes for CASSLALFTTFNEQFF.

The chain combines TRBV27 with TRBJ1-2; TRBD1 aligns across 7 bases. There are 14 residues in the CDR3. Trimming removed 6 bases from V and 4 bases from J; junction bases left unmatched: 8. Germline values: CDR1 MNHEY, CDR2 SMNVEV (reference sequence). This CDR3 reads CASSLGGGLYGYTF. CDR3 coding DNA: TGTGCCAGCAGCCTAGGGGGCGGCCTCTATGGCTACACCTTC.

In this sample, this clonotype turned up a few times. The J gene is TRBJ2-7, the V gene TRBV28; 8 bases match TRBD1. The CDR3 is 14 residues long. The trim removed 5 bases at V and 5 bases at J, leaving 8 bases unmatched. Germline V CDR1 and CDR2: MDHEN, SYDVKM. The CDR3 coding sequence is TGTGCCAGCAGTCAGGGGGCCCCCCCTAACGAGCAGTACTTC. This codes for CASSQGAPPNEQYF.

This clonotype was seen a handful of times. The chain has TRBV4-1 and TRBJ2-5, with D hard to call. Trimming stripped 1 base from V and 5 bases from J, with 8 bases between. This CDR3 contains 13 residues. The germline CDR1 and CDR2 sequences are MGHRA and YSYEKL. The CDR3 protein is CASSQVEEETQYF. In DNA, the CDR3 is TGCGCCAGCAGCCAAGTTGAGGAGGAGACCCAGTACTTC.

V and J are TRBV19 and TRBJ1-1; no clear D gene. This CDR3 comprises 12 residues. The germline V gene encodes CDR1 LNHDA and CDR2 SQIVND (reference sequence). V lost 6 bases and J lost 7, with 12 bases in between. The CDR3 here is CASRHYGGEAFF. The CDR3 coding sequence is TGTGCCAGTAGGCATTATGGCGGTGAAGCTTTCTTT.

The V and J genes are TRBV28 and TRBJ1-6, with D unclear. This CDR3 has 14 amino acids. V was trimmed by 3 bases and J by 9 bases, leaving 12 bases between them. Germline CDR1 and CDR2: MDHEN and SYDVKM. The CDR3 loop is CASSFHLVGSPLHF. CDR3 nucleotides: TGTGCCAGCAGTTTTCATCTAGTTGGTTCACCCCTCCACTTT.

This clonotype has a handful of counts. The gene calls are TRBV14 and TRBJ2-3; D might be TRBD1 or TRBD2, each matching 5 bases. The CDR3 contains 13 residues. Deletions cut 0 bases from V and 6 bases from J, with 7 bases between. Germline CDR1 is SGHDN and CDR2 is FVKESK. The CDR3 coding sequence is TGTGCCAGCAGCCAAGATTGGGGGGATACGCAGTATTTT. Its translation: CASSQDWGDTQYF.

The chain carries TRBV18 and TRBJ2-1; 7 bases align to TRBD2. The CDR3 is made up of 18 amino acids. CDR1 is KGHSH, CDR2 LQKENI, per germline. Trimming removed 0 bases from V and 6 bases from J; junction bases left unmatched: 14. CDR3 sequence (DNA): TGTGCCAGCTCACCACCGTTCCGACTAGCTCGGCCCTCCAATGAGCAGTTCTTC. It yields the protein CASSPPFRLARPSNEQFF.

J is TRBJ2-1 and V is TRBV12-3 or TRBV12-4, with no clear D. CDR3 length equals 15 residues. V shed 5 bases and J shed 0 bases, with 11 bases lying between them. The CDR3 sequence is CASSDLGSSYNEQFF. CDR3 DNA sequence: TGTGCCAGCAGTGACCTGGGTAGCTCCTACAATGAGCAGTTCTTC.

In its sample, this clonotype was seen many times. The chain has TRBV20-1 and TRBJ1-3; D call uncertain. CDR3 length: 11 amino acids. Deletions cut 7 bases from V and 4 bases from J, with 8 bases between. CDR1 is DFQATT, CDR2 SNEGSKA, per germline (reference sequence). In nucleotides, the CDR3 is TGCAGTGTAAACTCAGGAAACACCATATATTTT. Protein product: CSVNSGNTIYF.

The V gene is TRBV11-2, the J gene TRBJ2-5; TRBD1 aligns across 7 bases. V shed 4 bases and J 2 bases; nucleotides not matched to a gene: 7. CDR1 and CDR2 (germline): SGHAT, FQNNGV. CDR3 length equals 15 residues. This chain's CDR3 is CASSSDPGQQETQYF. CDR3 DNA sequence: TGTGCCAGCAGCTCCGACCCGGGACAGCAAGAGACCCAGTACTTC.

This clonotype was seen more than once but under ten times. J is TRBJ1-1 and V is TRBV5-1; D unresolved. With 2 bases removed from V and 5 bases from J, the gap between germline ends came to 13 bases. Looked up from germline, CDR1 is SGHRS and CDR2 is YFSETQ. The CDR3 runs 14 residues. The CDR3 here is CASSLAPWVTEAFF. The CDR3 region has the DNA TGCGCCAGCAGCTTAGCCCCCTGGGTTACTGAAGCTTTCTTT.